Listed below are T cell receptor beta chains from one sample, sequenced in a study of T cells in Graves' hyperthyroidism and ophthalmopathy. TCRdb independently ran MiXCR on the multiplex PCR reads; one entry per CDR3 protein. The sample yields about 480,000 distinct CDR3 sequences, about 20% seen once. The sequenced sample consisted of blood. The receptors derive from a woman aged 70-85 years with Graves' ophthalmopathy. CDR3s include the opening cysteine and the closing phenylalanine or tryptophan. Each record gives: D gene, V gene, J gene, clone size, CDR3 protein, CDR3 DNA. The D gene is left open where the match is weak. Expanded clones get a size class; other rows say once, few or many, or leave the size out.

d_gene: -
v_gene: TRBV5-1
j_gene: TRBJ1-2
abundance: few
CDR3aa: CASSSSGEDGYTF
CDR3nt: TGCGCCAGCAGCTCATCGGGGGAGGATGGCTACACCTTC

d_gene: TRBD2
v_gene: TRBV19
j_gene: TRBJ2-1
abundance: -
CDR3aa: CASSIGNSGYNEQFF
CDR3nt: TGTGCCAGTAGTATAGGAAATAGCGGGTACAATGAGCAGTTCTTC

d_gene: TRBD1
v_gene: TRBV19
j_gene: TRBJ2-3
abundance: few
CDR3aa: CASEGQGITDTQYF
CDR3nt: TGTGCCAGTGAAGGACAGGGCATAACAGATACGCAGTATTTT

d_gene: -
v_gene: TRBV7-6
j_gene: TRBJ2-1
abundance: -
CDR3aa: CASSGGQLAFNEQFF
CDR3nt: TGTGCCAGCAGCGGCGGACAGTTAGCCTTCAATGAGCAGTTCTTC

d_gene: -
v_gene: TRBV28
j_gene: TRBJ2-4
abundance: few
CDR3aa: CASSSGVIIAKNIQYF
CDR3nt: TGTGCCAGCAGTTCTGGTGTAATTATAGCCAAAAACATTCAGTACTTC

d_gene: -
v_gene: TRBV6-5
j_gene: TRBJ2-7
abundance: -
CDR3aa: CASSLGRAHPYEQYF
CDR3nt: TGTGCCAGCAGCTTAGGACGGGCCCATCCCTACGAGCAGTACTTC

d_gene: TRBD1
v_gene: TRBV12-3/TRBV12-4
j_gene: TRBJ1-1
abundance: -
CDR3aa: CASRTGGVNTEAFF
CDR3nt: TGTGCCAGCAGAACAGGGGGCGTGAACACTGAAGCTTTCTTT

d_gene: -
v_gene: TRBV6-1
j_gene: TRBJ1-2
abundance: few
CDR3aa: CASRDPFRGTGYTF
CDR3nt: TGTGCCAGCAGAGACCCCTTTAGGGGGACTGGCTACACCTTC

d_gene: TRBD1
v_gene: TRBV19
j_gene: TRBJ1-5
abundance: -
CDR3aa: CARKGTGPYYSNQPQHF
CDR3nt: TGTGCCAGAAAAGGGACAGGGCCCTACTATAGCAATCAGCCCCAGCATTTT

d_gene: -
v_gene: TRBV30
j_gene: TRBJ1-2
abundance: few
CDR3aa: CAWSEYRVYGYTF
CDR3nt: TGTGCCTGGAGTGAATACAGGGTTTATGGCTACACCTTC

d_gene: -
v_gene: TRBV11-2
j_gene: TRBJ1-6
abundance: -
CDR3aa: CASNLGGEKSPLHF
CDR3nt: TGTGCCAGCAACCTTGGTGGGGAGAAATCACCCCTCCACTTT

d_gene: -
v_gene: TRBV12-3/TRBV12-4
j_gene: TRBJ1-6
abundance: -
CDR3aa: CASSLVGPPSSYNSPLHF
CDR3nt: TGTGCCAGCAGTTTAGTAGGACCCCCGAGCTCCTATAATTCACCCCTCCACTTT

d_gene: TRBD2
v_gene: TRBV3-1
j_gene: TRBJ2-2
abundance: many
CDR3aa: CASSQDGGSGAGELFF
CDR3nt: TGTGCCAGCAGCCAAGATGGCGGGAGCGGGGCCGGGGAGCTGTTTTTT